This T cell receptor (beta chain) was sequenced in a study of blood T cell repertoires in COVID-19. Source study methods: For nucleated cells, counts were estimated from reference gene primer amplification. The method was immunoSEQ multiplex PCR; TCRdb's version includes in-frame clones alone and lacks a portion of them. That table supplies the V and J calls and clone size; D and trimming were determined from the DNA. The table shows over 200,000 clones, with around four fifths occurring only once. The CDR3 has 15 amino acids. Trimming took 10 bases from V and 7 from J, leaving 20 bases between them. The germline V gene has CDR1 MDHEN and CDR2 SYDVKM.

Input material: PBMCs or T cells enriched from blood (not recorded which). This receptor was taken from a middle-aged man who had recovered from COVID-19. The rearrangement uses TRBV28 and TRBJ1-6; the D gene is possibly TRBD1 (5 bases). CDR3 protein: CAMKSSRTGNSPLHF. The DNA for the CDR3 is TGTGCCATGAAGTCTTCACGCACAGGAAATTCACCCCTCCACTTT.